The T cell receptor (beta chain) described here comes from a study of Graves' ophthalmopathy and Graves' hyperthyroidism. About the study: Before any treatment, peripheral blood was taken at the initial diagnosis. Study findings and constraints: Most thyroid-expanded clonotypes exceeding 0.001 frequency were also found in blood.

A word on this clonotype: The antigen is undetermined.

Aged 18 to 65, the patients with hyperthyroidism had under 2 months' duration and were newly diagnosed. The authors diagnosed from clinical symptoms, serum thyroxine, TRAb, thyroid ultrasound and orbital computed tomography. RNA transcripts were the source from which TCR beta CDR3 regions were amplified. First-round RT-PCR with HTBI primers preceded a second-round multiplex PCR. TCRdb passed the multiplex PCR reads through MiXCR, listing each CDR3 protein once. The sample yields some 380,000 distinct CDR3 sequences, 15% to 17% seen once. The sequencing input was peripheral blood. This TCR was sampled from a woman in her late teens or twenties with stable Graves' hyperthyroidism.

This chain's CDR3 is CASSFDPVETQYF. The CDR3 region has the DNA TGCGCCAGCAGCTTCGACCCGGTGGAGACCCAGTACTTC. The chain has TRBV5-1 and TRBJ2-5, with no clear D. CDR1 is SGHRS and CDR2 is YFSETQ in the germline V gene. V was shortened by 2 bases and J by 5 bases, with 10 bases between the two germline ends. The CDR3 length is 13 residues.